Following are 20 T cell receptor beta chains from one sample sequenced in a study of blood T cell repertoires in COVID-19. TCRdb's copy holds only in-frame clones and misses some; the assay was immunoSEQ multiplex PCR. Of approximately 60,000 clones listed, under 80% are singletons. Sample: peripheral blood. These receptors came from a human donor in a cohort sampled during active COVID-19.

There are a few counts of this clone. The genes are TRBV3-1 (or the pseudogene TRBV3-2) and TRBJ1-2; no reliable D call. Germline V lookup: CDR1 LGHDT, CDR2 YNNKEL (reference sequence). The CDR3 sequence is 12 residues long. Trimming cost V 1 base and J 8 bases, with 8 bases left between them. As DNA, the CDR3 is TGTGCCAGCAGCCAAGCGTCCCGGGGCTACACCTTC. It specifies CASSQASRGYTF.

This clone was counted once. The gene calls are TRBV3-1 (or the pseudogene TRBV3-2) and TRBJ1-2; 7 nucleotides match TRBD1. CDR3 length equals 14 residues. Germline CDR1 is LGHDT and CDR2 is YNNKEL (reference sequence). The trim removed 4 bases at V and 8 bases at J, leaving 10 bases unmatched. The CDR3 DNA follows: TGTGCCAGCAGCCGAAACAAGGACAGGTCGGGCTACACCTTC. This sequence encodes CASSRNKDRSGYTF.

There are a few counts of this clone. The genes are TRBV25-1 and TRBJ1-2; D is possibly TRBD1 (6 bases). In germline, CDR1 is MGHDK, CDR2 SYGVNS. This CDR3 contains 16 residues. V lost 5 bases and J 5 bases, leaving 21 bases between the germline ends. The CDR3 protein is CASSPMARQEVYGYTF. The CDR3 DNA is TGTGCCAGCAGTCCCATGGCGAGACAGGAGGTTTATGGCTACACCTTC.

The chain has TRBV5-1 and TRBJ2-1; unclear D gene. V lost 0 bases and J lost 4, with 14 bases in between. There are 16 residues in the CDR3. Germline V lookup: CDR1 SGHRS, CDR2 YFSETQ. The CDR3 DNA reads as TGCGCCAGCAGCTTGGCCTTGGGTCAGGTGTACAATGAGCAGTTCTTC. It is translated as CASSLALGQVYNEQFF.

The chain employs TRBV5-1 and TRBJ2-3; 8 positions agree with TRBD1. Germline loops: CDR1 SGHRS, CDR2 YFSETQ. The length of the CDR3 is 15 residues. V gave up 4 bases and J gave up 3 bases; unmatched junction bases: 7. In DNA form, the CDR3 reads TGCGCCAGCAGCCAGGGGACAGGTGGGACAGATACGCAGTATTTT. Its translation is CASSQGTGGTDTQYF.

The chain combines TRBV30 with TRBJ2-3; 9 positions match TRBD2. This CDR3 spans 16 amino acids. After removal of 3 bases from V and 5 bases from J, the junction contained 12 bases not matched to a gene. Germline CDR1 reads GTSNPN; CDR2 reads SVGIG (reference sequence). The CDR3 sequence is CAWSDLPAGGIDTQYF. Written as DNA, the CDR3 is TGTGCCTGGAGCGATCTTCCAGCGGGGGGAATAGATACGCAGTATTTT.

The rearrangement joins TRBV6-5 to TRBJ1-2, with 7 bases lining up with TRBD1. Germline assignment: CDR1 MNHEY and CDR2 SVGAGI. V dropped 6 bases and J dropped 3; count of bases not matched to a gene: 4. This CDR3 spans 13 amino acids. CDR3 loop: CASRKTGDYGYTF. The CDR3, as DNA: TGTGCCAGCAGGAAAACAGGGGACTATGGCTACACCTTC.

This chain's CDR3 is CASSLDAGLTYEQYF. The CDR3 nucleotides are TGTGCCAGCAGCTTAGACGCGGGCCTGACCTACGAGCAGTACTTC. The chain combines TRBV7-9 with TRBJ2-7; possibly TRBD2 for D (5 bases). V dropped 1 base and J dropped 2 bases, with 12 bases sitting between them. Germline V gene sequence: CDR1 SEHNR, CDR2 FQNEAQ (reference sequence). The CDR3 has 15 amino acids.

The chain uses TRBV5-4 and TRBJ2-3; perhaps TRBD2 as D (6 bases). V lost 2 bases and J lost 6, with 10 bases in between. Per germline, CDR1 SGHNT and CDR2 YYREEE (reference sequence). This CDR3 region has 13 residues. This CDR3 is CASSLAGPDTQYF. As DNA, the CDR3 is TGTGCCAGCAGCTTAGCGGGCCCGGATACGCAGTATTTT.

V gene TRBV18 combines with J gene TRBJ2-1, with 9 bases matching TRBD1. This CDR3 spans 15 amino acids. The germline V gene has CDR1 KGHSH and CDR2 LQKENI. Losses at the gene ends were 0 bases for V and 4 bases for J; bases not matched to a gene: 1. CDR3 region: CASSPPGTGYNEQFF. In nucleotides, the CDR3 is TGTGCCAGCTCACCACCCGGGACAGGGTACAATGAGCAGTTCTTC.

This chain uses TRBV7-3 with TRBJ2-5; 7 positions match TRBD2. The germline CDR1 and CDR2 sequences are SGHTA and FQGTGA. V trimming: 5 bases; J trimming: 4 bases; junction bases outside the gene matches: 4. The CDR3 is 13 amino acids. CDR3 protein: CASSPAGVETQYF. The CDR3 DNA sequence: TGTGCCAGCAGCCCCGCGGGGGTAGAGACCCAGTACTTC.

The genes are TRBV28 and TRBJ2-4; no reliable D call. V lost 3 bases, J lost 8 bases, and 11 bases lay in between. The CDR3 extends over 13 amino acids. CDR1 and CDR2 (germline): MDHEN, SYDVKM. CDR3 residues: CASSFGHQDIQYF. DNA for the CDR3: TGTGCCAGCAGTTTTGGCCATCAAGACATTCAGTACTTC.

In its sample, this clone was seen once. The chain has TRBV15 and TRBJ2-1, with 14 bases fitting TRBD2. CDR1 LNHNV and CDR2 YYDKDF come from the germline V gene (reference sequence). The V segment lost 3 bases and the J segment 10 bases; nucleotides outside the gene matches: 5. The CDR3 totals 15 residues. Written as DNA, the CDR3 is TGTGCCACCAGCAGGACTAGCGGGGGGGCCGAGGAGCAGTTCTTC. It encodes CATSRTSGGAEEQFF.

The chain links TRBV3-1 (or the pseudogene TRBV3-2) to TRBJ1-1, with unresolved D. Germline lookup yields CDR1 LGHDT and CDR2 YNNKEL (reference sequence). There are 14 residues in the CDR3. V dropped 1 base and J dropped 5 bases, with 11 bases sitting between them. Written as DNA, the CDR3 is TGTGCCAGCAGCCAAGTGGGCACTCGGACTGAAGCTTTCTTT. It yields the protein CASSQVGTRTEAFF.

The table lists this clone with a few counts. The rearrangement joins TRBV5-4 to TRBJ1-2, with D possibly matching TRBD1 (5 bases). Germline assignment: CDR1 SGHNT and CDR2 YYREEE (reference sequence). CDR3 size: 13 residues. V gave up 1 base and J gave up 4 bases, with 8 bases separating them. CDR3 in DNA: TGTGCCAGCAGCTTGCCGGGGGGCTATGGCTACACCTTC. Its translation: CASSLPGGYGYTF. The complete variable domain, with remaining parts taken from reference TRBV5-4 and TRBJ1-2, reads ETGVTQSPTHLIKTRGQQVTLRCSSQSGHNTVSWYQQALGQGPQFIFQYYREEENGRGNFPPRFSGLQFPNYSSELNVNALELDDSALYLCASSLPGGYGYTFGSGTRLTVV.

This clone was recorded once. The rearrangement links TRBV10-1 to TRBJ2-2, with TRBD1 matching 7 bases. The germline V gene has CDR1 WNHNN and CDR2 SYGVQD (reference sequence). The CDR3 covers 14 residues. V gave up 4 bases and J gave up 4 bases; unmatched junction bases: 3. Written as DNA, the CDR3 is TGCGCCAGCAGTGCCCGGACAGGCACCGGGGAGCTGTTTTTT. Its translation: CASSARTGTGELFF.

This clone was counted once. The chain joins TRBV7-3 to TRBJ2-7; D possibly corresponds to TRBD2 (5 bases). The CDR3 has 11 amino acids. Germline V CDR1 and CDR2: SGHTA, FQGTGA. V dropped 7 bases and J dropped 7 bases, with 11 bases sitting between them. CDR3 loop: CASTGPGEQYF. CDR3 DNA: TGTGCCAGCACGGGTCCGGGGGAGCAGTACTTC. The variable domain in full, completed from reference TRBV7-3 and TRBJ2-7, reads GAGVSQTPSNKVTEKGKYVELRCDPISGHTALYWYRQSLGQGPEFLIYFQGTGAADDSGLPNDRFFAVRPEGSVSTLKIQRTERGDSAVYLCASTGPGEQYFGPGTRLTVT.

In this sample, this clone turned up once. Other DNA sequences from this sample encode an identical CDR3 as well. V and J are TRBV19 and TRBJ1-2; D uncertain. The germline V and J ends were trimmed by 3 bases and 7 bases, with 12 bases remaining between them. Germline lookup yields CDR1 LNHDA and CDR2 SQIVND (reference sequence). The CDR3 runs 13 residues. In DNA, the CDR3 is TGTGCCAGTAGTATGGGCAGTCTGCTTGGCTACACCTTC. Its protein product is CASSMGSLLGYTF.

V usage is TRBV4-1 and J usage is TRBJ2-7; 9 nucleotides agree with TRBD1. J gave up 2 bases and V 6 bases, and 8 bases lay outside the gene matches. In germline, CDR1 is MGHRA, CDR2 YSYEKL. There are 15 residues in the CDR3. CDR3 amino acids: CASRPTGQGAYEQYF. In nucleotides, the CDR3 is TGCGCCAGCAGGCCTACGGGACAGGGAGCCTACGAGCAGTACTTC.

The chain is built from TRBV6-5 and TRBJ1-1; D remains unclear. V was pared by 7 bases and J by 0 bases, with 9 bases between. The germline CDR1 and CDR2 sequences are MNHEY and SVGAGI. The CDR3 spans 13 residues. The CDR3 sequence: CASIQHVNTEAFF. For the CDR3, the DNA is TGTGCCAGCATACAACACGTGAACACTGAAGCTTTCTTT.